This TCR beta chain was sequenced in a study of tumor-infiltrating lymphocytes in primary liver carcinoma. From unsorted bulk tissue weighing about 18-30 mg, DNA and RNA were co-extracted. Every tumor was sampled at five separate regions. This clonotype was recorded at least ten times. One end of the junction does not line up with germline, which may come from a read error. The template, approximately 500 ng total RNA, yielded TCR beta cDNA made with a constant-region primer. Investigators got TCR beta libraries out of three nested multiplex PCR rounds, done with slightly modified ARM-PCR. Using its own MiXCR run on the multiplex PCR reads, TCRdb lists one record per CDR3 protein. The repertoire has about 19,000 distinct CDR3 sequences, 60% to 85% of them found once; the top ten carry roughly 40%. The clonotype originates from a woman younger than 45 with primary liver carcinoma and hepatitis B virus infection. Source material: liver tumor tissue from sampling region 4. The sample's subset: tumor region T4, right-lateral pole.

CDR3 sequence: CASSQYSGGGYEQYF. The CDR3 DNA is TGTGCCAGCAGCCAATATTCGGGAGGGGGCTACGAACAGTACTTC. The chain carries TRBV11-2 and TRBJ2-7; tentative D call: TRBD2 (8 bases). The CDR3 runs to 15 residues. Germline assignment: CDR1 SGHAT and CDR2 FQNNGV.